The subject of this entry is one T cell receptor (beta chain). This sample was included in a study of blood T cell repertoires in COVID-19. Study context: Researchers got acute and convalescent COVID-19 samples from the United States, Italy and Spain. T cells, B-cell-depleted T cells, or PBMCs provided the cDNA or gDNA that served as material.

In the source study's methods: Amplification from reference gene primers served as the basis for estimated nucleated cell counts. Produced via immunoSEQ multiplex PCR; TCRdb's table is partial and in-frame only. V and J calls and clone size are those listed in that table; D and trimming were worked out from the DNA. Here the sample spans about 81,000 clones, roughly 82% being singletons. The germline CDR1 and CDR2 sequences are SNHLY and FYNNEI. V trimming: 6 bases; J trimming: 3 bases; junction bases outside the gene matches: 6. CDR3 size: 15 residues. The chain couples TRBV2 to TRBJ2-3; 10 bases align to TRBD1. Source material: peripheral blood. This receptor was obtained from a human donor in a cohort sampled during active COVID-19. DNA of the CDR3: TGTGCCAGCAGCCCCCCGGGACAGGGGACAGATACGCAGTATTTT. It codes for CASSPPGQGTDTQYF.